What follows are 14 T cell receptor beta chains derived from one specimen sequenced in a study of post-analysis software for immune sequencing data. TCR beta cDNA libraries had unique molecular identifiers. TCRdb re-analysed the PCR reads in MiXCR, keeping a single row per CDR3 protein. The sample lists about 570,000 distinct CDR3 sequences, approximately 34% occurring once. The study, taken as a whole, reports: There were roughly five TRBV segments more frequent in patients than controls, and TRBV5-6, TRBV5-1 and TRBV20-1 were among them.

The antigens for these receptors are not known. The specimen sequenced was blood. The source is a girl aged 2 to 17 with multiple sclerosis.

This chain connects TRBV9 to TRBJ2-1; 9 positions match TRBD2. This CDR3 has 16 residues. V shed 0 bases and J 4 bases; nucleotides not matched to a gene: 5. CDR1 and CDR2 (germline): SGDLS, YYNGEE. Here the CDR3 reads CASSVGSGGSYNEQFF. The CDR3 nucleotides read TGTGCCAGCAGCGTAGGTAGCGGGGGAAGTTACAATGAGCAGTTCTTC.

The J gene is TRBJ1-1, the V gene TRBV5-8, with a possible D match to TRBD1 (5 bases). V was trimmed by 1 base and J by 1 base, leaving 14 bases between them. The germline gives CDR1 SGHTS, CDR2 YDEGEE. The CDR3 spans 16 residues. CDR3: CASSLHRVGGNTEAFF. CDR3 nucleotides: TGTGCCAGCAGCTTGCATAGGGTCGGGGGGAACACTGAAGCTTTCTTT.

The chain recombines TRBV7-8 with TRBJ1-2; the D is unclear. V was cut by 5 bases and J by 7 bases, with 17 bases left in between. The CDR3 contains 14 residues. The germline CDR1 and CDR2 sequences are SGHVS and FQNEAQ. The CDR3 reads CASSAQVRRRGYTF. In nucleotides, the CDR3 is TGTGCCAGCAGCGCCCAGGTTCGACGGCGTGGCTACACCTTC.

The genes are TRBV2 and TRBJ2-1, with 7 nucleotides matching TRBD2. The assigned J gene may be wrong: the sequence end matches TRBJ2-7 better. Germline V CDR1 and CDR2: SNHLY, FYNNEI. This CDR3 has 16 amino acids. The CDR3 sequence is CASRRGEGTPSLEQYF. Here the CDR3 DNA reads TGTGCCAGCAGGCGAGGGGAGGGGACCCCGAGTCTCGAGCAGTACTTC.

This clonotype has a single count. This sequence joins TRBV2 and TRBJ2-7, with TRBD1 matching 7 bases. The junction had 6 bases not matched to a gene; V was cut back by 6 bases and J by 1 base. Germline V gene lookup returns CDR1 SNHLY and CDR2 FYNNEI. The CDR3 covers 14 residues. CDR3 DNA sequence: TGTGCCAGCAGGGACGGACAGGAGTCCTACGAGCAGTACTTC. Translation gives CASRDGQESYEQYF.

V gene TRBV13 combines with J gene TRBJ2-2, with 7 bases identical to TRBD2. V was pared by 5 bases and J by 6 bases, with 6 bases of the junction left unmatched. This CDR3 comprises 14 residues. Germline V lookup: CDR1 PRHDT, CDR2 FYEKMQ (reference sequence). CDR3 residues: CASSRNRGAGELFF. In DNA form, the CDR3 reads TGTGCCAGCAGCCGTAACCGGGGGGCCGGGGAGCTGTTTTTT.

The rearrangement links TRBV7-9 to TRBJ1-2; 7 bases are shared with TRBD1. The CDR3 has 12 amino acids. The germline V gene encodes CDR1 SEHNR and CDR2 FQNEAQ (reference sequence). The junction had 4 bases not matched to a gene; V was cut back by 5 bases and J by 7 bases. CDR3 sequence (DNA): TGTGCCAGCAGCCAGTACAGGGGTGGCTACACCTTC. It is translated as CASSQYRGGYTF. The complete variable domain, with remaining parts taken from reference TRBV7-9 and TRBJ1-2, reads DTGVSQNPRHKITKRGQNVTFRCDPISEHNRLYWYRQTLGQGPEFLTYFQNEAQLEKSRLLSDRFSAERPKGSFSTLEIQRTEQGDSAMYLCASSQYRGGYTFGSGTRLTVV.

This clonotype was picked up a small number of times. The chain joins TRBV29-1 to TRBJ2-3; possible D gene TRBD1, 6 bases. The CDR3 consists of 14 residues. V shed 7 bases and J shed 3 bases, with 17 bases lying between them. CDR1 SQVTM and CDR2 ANQGSEA come from the germline V gene. CDR3 loop: CSALDRSMTDTQYF. The DNA for the CDR3 is TGCAGCGCATTAGACAGGTCGATGACAGATACGCAGTATTTT.

The chain recombines TRBV20-1 with TRBJ2-5, with 10 bases that match TRBD2. The CDR3 contains 15 residues. The V gene's germline CDR1 is DFQATT and CDR2 SNEGSKA (reference sequence). The junction had 6 bases not matched to a gene; V was cut back by 0 bases and J by 5 bases. Written as DNA, the CDR3 is TGCAGTGCTAGAGACGGACTAGCGGTGGATGAGACCCAGTACTTC. Translating gives CSARDGLAVDETQYF.

This clonotype occurred a few times. The rearrangement uses TRBV10-2 and TRBJ2-5; 8 bases agree with TRBD2. Germline CDR1 reads WSHSY; CDR2 reads SAAADI. Losses at the gene ends were 4 bases for V and 4 bases for J; bases not matched to a gene: 8. This CDR3 has 15 amino acids. The CDR3 nucleotides read TGCGCCAGCAGTGCGGCGGGGGGCTCCGGAGAGACCCAGTACTTC. Protein sequence: CASSAAGGSGETQYF.

This clonotype was seen a few times. V usage is TRBV4-2 and J usage is TRBJ2-5, with TRBD2 as a possible D gene (7 bases). Trimming stripped 0 bases from V and 1 base from J, with 12 bases between. The CDR3 sequence is 16 residues long. Germline CDR1 LGHNA, CDR2 YNFKEQ. The CDR3 region has the DNA TGTGCCAGCAGCCAAGATTATCGGGGGGCCCAAGAGACCCAGTACTTC. Residues: CASSQDYRGAQETQYF.

This clonotype has a handful of counts. This chain connects TRBV3-1 to TRBJ2-3; TRBD1 matches at 12 bases. Germline V lookup: CDR1 LGHDT, CDR2 YNNKEL (reference sequence). CDR3 length: 18 residues. With 3 bases clipped from V and 4 bases from J, the junction kept 11 bases outside the gene matches. The CDR3 sequence is CASSHPTSGQGAPDTQYF. The CDR3 bases are TGTGCCAGCAGCCACCCCACCTCGGGACAGGGGGCTCCAGATACGCAGTATTTT.

This clonotype has more than one count but fewer than ten. The V and J genes are TRBV20-1 and TRBJ2-7, with 10 bases lining up with TRBD2. Trimming at V came to 6 bases and at J to 5 bases, leaving 4 bases not matched to a gene. Germline-derived CDR1 and CDR2 are DFQATT and SNEGSKA (reference sequence). The CDR3 spans 12 residues. In DNA form, the CDR3 reads TGCAGTGCCCTGAGCGGGGGGGACGAGCAGTACTTC. This codes for CSALSGGDEQYF.

The chain links TRBV6-2 or TRBV6-3 to TRBJ1-1; D gene ambiguous. V was cut by 6 bases and J by 3 bases, with 14 bases left in between. The germline V gene has CDR1 MNHEY and CDR2 SVGEGT. The CDR3 covers 14 residues. The CDR3: CASSSDGFYTEAFF. CDR3 in DNA: TGTGCCAGCAGCTCGGACGGTTTTTACACTGAAGCTTTCTTT.